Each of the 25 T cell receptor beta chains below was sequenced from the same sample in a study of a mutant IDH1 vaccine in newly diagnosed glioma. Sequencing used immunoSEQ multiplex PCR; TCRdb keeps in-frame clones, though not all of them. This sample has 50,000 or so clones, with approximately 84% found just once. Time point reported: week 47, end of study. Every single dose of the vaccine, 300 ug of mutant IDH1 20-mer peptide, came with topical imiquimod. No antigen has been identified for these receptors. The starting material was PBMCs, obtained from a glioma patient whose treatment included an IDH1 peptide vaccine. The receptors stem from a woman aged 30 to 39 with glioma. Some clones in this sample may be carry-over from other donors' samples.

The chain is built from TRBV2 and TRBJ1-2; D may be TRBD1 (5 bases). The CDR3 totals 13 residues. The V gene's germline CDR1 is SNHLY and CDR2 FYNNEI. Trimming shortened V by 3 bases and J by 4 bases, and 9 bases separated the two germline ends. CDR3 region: CASSEGGGYGYTF. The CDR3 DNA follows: TGTGCCAGCAGTGAGGGGGGAGGCTATGGCTACACCTTC.

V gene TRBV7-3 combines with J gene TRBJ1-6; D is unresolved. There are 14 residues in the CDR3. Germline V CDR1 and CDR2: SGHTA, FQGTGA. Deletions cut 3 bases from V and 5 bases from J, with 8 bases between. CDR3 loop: CASSFGQDNSPLHF. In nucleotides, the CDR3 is TGTGCCAGCAGCTTCGGTCAGGATAATTCACCCCTCCACTTT.

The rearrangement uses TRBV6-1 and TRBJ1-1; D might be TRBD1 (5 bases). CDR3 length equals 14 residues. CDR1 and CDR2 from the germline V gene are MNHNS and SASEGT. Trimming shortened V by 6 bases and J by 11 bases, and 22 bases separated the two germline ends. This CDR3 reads CASRADGSHWGAFF. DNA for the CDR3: TGTGCCAGCAGGGCGGACGGGTCCCACTGGGGGGCTTTCTTT.

DNA for the CDR3: TGTGCCAGCAGTGGGGGACAGGGGGGCTCTGGGGCCAACGTCCTGACTTTC. This gives the protein CASSGGQGGSGANVLTF. The J gene is TRBJ2-6, the V gene TRBV25-1; 11 bases align to TRBD1. CDR1 and CDR2 (germline): MGHDK, SYGVNS. CDR3 length: 17 residues. The trim removed 4 bases at V and 0 bases at J, leaving 2 bases unmatched.

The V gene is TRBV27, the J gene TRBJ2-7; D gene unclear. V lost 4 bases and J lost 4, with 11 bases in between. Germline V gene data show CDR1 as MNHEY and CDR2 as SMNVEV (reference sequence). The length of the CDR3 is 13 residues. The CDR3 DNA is TGTGCCAGCAGTTCGGGCAGTAATTACGAGCAGTACTTC. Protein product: CASSSGSNYEQYF.

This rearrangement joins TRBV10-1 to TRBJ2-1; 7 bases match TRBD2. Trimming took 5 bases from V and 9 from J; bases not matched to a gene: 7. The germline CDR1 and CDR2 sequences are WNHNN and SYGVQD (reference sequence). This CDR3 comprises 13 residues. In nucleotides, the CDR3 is TGCGCCAGCAGTCCCGGGAGGATTGGTGAGCAGTTCTTC. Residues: CASSPGRIGEQFF.

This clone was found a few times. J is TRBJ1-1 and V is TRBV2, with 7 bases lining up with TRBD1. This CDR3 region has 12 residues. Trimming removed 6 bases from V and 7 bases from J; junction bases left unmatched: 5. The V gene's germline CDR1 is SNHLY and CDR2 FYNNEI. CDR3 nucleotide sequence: TGTGCCAGCAGCGACAGGGTTGGTGAAGCTTTCTTT. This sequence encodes CASSDRVGEAFF.

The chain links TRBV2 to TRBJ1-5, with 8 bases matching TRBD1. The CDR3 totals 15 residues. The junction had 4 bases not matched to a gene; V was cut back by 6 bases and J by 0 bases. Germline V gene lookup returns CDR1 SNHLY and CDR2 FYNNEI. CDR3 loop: CASSPGQGSNQPQHF. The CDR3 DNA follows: TGTGCCAGCAGCCCCGGACAGGGTAGCAATCAGCCCCAGCATTTT.

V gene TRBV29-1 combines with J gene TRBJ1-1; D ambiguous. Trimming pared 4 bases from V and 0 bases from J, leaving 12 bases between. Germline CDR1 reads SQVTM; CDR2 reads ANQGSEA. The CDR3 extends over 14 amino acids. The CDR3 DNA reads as TGCAGCGTTGTCGCAGACACAATGAACACTGAAGCTTTCTTT. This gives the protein CSVVADTMNTEAFF.

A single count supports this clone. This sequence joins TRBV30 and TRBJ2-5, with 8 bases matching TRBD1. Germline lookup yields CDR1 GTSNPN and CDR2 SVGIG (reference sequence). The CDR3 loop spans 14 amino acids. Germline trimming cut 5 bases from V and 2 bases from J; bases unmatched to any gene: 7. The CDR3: CAWDVGQGQETQYF. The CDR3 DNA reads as TGTGCCTGGGACGTCGGACAGGGTCAAGAGACCCAGTACTTC.

CDR3 loop: CAWSPWLGGSNTEAFF. The CDR3 DNA reads TGTGCCTGGAGCCCATGGCTGGGGGGTTCGAACACTGAAGCTTTCTTT. This chain uses TRBV30 with TRBJ1-1, with D tentatively TRBD1 (5 bases). From germline, CDR1 is GTSNPN and CDR2 SVGIG (reference sequence). Trimming removed 3 bases from V and 1 base from J, with 18 bases in between. The CDR3 consists of 16 residues.

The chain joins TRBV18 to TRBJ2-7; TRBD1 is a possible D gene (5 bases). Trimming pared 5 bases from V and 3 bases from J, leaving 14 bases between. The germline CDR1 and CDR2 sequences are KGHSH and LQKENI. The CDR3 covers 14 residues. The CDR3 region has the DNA TGTGCCAGCTCATCGGAGACAGTCAGCTACGAGCAGTACTTC. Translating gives CASSSETVSYEQYF. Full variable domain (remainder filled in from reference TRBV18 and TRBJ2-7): NAGVMQNPRHLVRRRGQEARLRCSPMKGHSHVYWYRQLPEEGLKFMVYLQKENIIDESGMPKERFSAEFPKEGPSILRIQQVVRGDSAAYFCASSSETVSYEQYFGPGTRLTVT.

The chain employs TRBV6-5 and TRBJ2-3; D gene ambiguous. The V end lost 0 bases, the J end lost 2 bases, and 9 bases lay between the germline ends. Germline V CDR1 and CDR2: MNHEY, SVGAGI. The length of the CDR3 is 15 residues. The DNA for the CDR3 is TGTGCCAGCAGTTACTCCGTGCCAGCCACAGATACGCAGTATTTT. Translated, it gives CASSYSVPATDTQYF.

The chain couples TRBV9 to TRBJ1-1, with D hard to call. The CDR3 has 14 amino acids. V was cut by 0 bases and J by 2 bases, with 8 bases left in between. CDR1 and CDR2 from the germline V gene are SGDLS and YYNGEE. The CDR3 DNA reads TGTGCCAGCAGCGTAGTCCCGGAAAACACTGAAGCTTTCTTT. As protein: CASSVVPENTEAFF. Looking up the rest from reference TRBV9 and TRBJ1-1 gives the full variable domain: DSGVTQTPKHLITATGQRVTLRCSPRSGDLSVYWYQQSLDQGLQFLIQYYNGEERAKGNILERFSAQQFPDLHSELNLSSLELGDSALYFCASSVVPENTEAFFGQGTRLTVV.

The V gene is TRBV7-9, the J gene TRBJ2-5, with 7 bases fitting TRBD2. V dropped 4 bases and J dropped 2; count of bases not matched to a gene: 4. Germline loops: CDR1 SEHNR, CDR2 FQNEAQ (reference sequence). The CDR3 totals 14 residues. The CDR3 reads CASSSLAAQETQYF. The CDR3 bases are TGTGCCAGCAGCTCGCTAGCGGCTCAAGAGACCCAGTACTTC.

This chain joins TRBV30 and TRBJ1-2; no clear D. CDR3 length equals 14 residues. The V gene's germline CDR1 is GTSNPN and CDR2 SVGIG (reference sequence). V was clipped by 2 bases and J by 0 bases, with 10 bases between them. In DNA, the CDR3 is TGTGCCTGGAGTCACCAGGTAGCTAACTATGGCTACACCTTC. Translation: CAWSHQVANYGYTF.

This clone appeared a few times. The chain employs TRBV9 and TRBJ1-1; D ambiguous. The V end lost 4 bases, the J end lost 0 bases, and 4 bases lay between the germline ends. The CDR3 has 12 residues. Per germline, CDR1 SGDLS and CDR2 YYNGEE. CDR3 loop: CASSPLNTEAFF. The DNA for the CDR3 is TGTGCCAGCAGCCCATTGAACACTGAAGCTTTCTTT.

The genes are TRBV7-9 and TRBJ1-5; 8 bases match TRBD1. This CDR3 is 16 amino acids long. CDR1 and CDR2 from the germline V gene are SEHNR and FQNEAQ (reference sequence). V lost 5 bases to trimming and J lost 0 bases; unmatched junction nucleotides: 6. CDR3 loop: CASSRGTGDSNQPQHF. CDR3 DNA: TGTGCCAGCAGCCGAGGGACAGGAGATAGCAATCAGCCCCAGCATTTT.

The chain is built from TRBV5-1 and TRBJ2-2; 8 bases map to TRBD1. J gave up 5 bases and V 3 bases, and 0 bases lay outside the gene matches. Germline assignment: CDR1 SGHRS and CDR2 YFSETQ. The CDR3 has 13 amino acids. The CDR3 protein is CASSYRGTGELFF. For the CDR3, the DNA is TGCGCCAGCAGCTACAGGGGGACCGGGGAGCTGTTTTTT.

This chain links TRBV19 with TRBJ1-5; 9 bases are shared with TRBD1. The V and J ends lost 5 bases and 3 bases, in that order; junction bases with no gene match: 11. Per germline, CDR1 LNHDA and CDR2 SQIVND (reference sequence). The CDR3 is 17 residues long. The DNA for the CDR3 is TGTGCCAGTAGTCTACGCAGGGGACAGGGTTTCAATCAGCCCCAGCATTTT. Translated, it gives CASSLRRGQGFNQPQHF.

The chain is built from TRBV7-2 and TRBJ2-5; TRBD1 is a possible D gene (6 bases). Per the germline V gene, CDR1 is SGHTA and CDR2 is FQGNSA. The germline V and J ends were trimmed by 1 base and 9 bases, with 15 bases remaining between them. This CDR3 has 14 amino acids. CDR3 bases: TGTGCCAGCAGCTTAGGGACTTATACAGGGCCCCAGTACTTC. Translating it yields CASSLGTYTGPQYF.

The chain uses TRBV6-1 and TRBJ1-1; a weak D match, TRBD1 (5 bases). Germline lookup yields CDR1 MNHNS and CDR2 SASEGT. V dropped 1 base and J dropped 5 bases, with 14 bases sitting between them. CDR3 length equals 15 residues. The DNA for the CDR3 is TGTGCCAGCAGTGAAGGGTCAGGGTTGGGAACTGAAGCTTTCTTT. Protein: CASSEGSGLGTEAFF.

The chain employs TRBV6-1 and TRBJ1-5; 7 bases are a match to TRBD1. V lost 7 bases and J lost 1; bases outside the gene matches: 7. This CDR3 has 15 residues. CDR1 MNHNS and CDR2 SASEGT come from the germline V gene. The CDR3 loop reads CASIRDRESNQPQHF. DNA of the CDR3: TGTGCCAGCATTCGGGACAGAGAGAGCAATCAGCCCCAGCATTTT.

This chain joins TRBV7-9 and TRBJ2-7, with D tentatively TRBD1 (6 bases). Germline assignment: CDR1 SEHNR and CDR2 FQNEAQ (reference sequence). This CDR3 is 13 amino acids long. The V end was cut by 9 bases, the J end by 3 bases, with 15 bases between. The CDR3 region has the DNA TGTGCCAGTACAGGGATCGGCCGCTACGAGCAGTACTTC. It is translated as CASTGIGRYEQYF.

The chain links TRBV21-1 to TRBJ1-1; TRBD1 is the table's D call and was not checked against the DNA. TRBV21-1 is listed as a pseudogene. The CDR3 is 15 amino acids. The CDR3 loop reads CASSKALWGPGEAFF. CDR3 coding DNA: TGTGCCAGCAGCAAAGCGCTTTGGGGCCCTGGAGAAGCTTTCTTT.